The source of this T cell receptor beta chain is a study of T cell responses to AZD1222 COVID-19 vaccine. Study-wide results and caveats: Only 5 or 6 people who got AZD1222 tested seropositive at baseline.

The CDR3 consists of 11 residues. CDR1 DFQATT and CDR2 SNEGSKA come from the germline V gene (reference sequence). V was shortened by 7 bases and J by 6 bases, with 9 bases between the two germline ends. The analysis combined second doses at about 4 or about 12 weeks. The repertoire was sequenced with immunoSEQ multiplex PCR; TCRdb's copy has only in-frame clones and lacks some. In the table there are about 81,000 clones, about 86% of which are singletons. This clone was seen more than once but under ten times. Its antigen remains unknown. The starting material was peripheral blood, obtained 28 days after the second AZD1222 dose. The rearrangement links TRBV20-1 to TRBJ2-2, with D perhaps matching TRBD1 or TRBD2 (5 bases each). This TCR was recovered from an adult who received the AZD1222 COVID-19 vaccine. CDR3 in DNA: TGCAGTGGAGGGGTTGCCGGGGAGCTGTTTTTT. Translating it yields CSGGVAGELFF.